This T cell receptor (beta chain) was documented in a study of Ad26.COV2.S vaccination and SARS-CoV-2 variants. Findings and limits, study-wide: Participants in the vaccine arm had higher spike-specific TCR breadth; placebo recipients had lower. Vaccine and placebo groups showed comparable non-spike TCR breadth.

Some clones are missing from TCRdb's copy, which holds only in-frame ones; the method was immunoSEQ multiplex PCR. The top ten hold about 18% of the sample, which has 85,000 to 120,000 clones, roughly 80% seen once. With respect to this clone: The antigen is undetermined.

The CDR3 consists of 13 residues. The V gene lost 1 base and the J gene lost 4 bases, with 4 bases spanning the gap. The sequencing used peripheral blood, collected after recovery from COVID-19. The receptor was derived from a human donor who had recovered from COVID-19. The chain combines TRBV12-3 or TRBV12-4 with TRBJ2-2; unclear D gene. The CDR3 DNA reads TGTGCCAGCAGTTTAGAGATCACCGGGGAGCTGTTTTTT. It encodes CASSLEITGELFF.